A selection of T cell receptor beta chains follows, all from one sample in a study of early T cells in non-severe SARS-CoV-2 infection. TCRdb re-called the 5' RACE reads with MiXCR, one entry per CDR3 protein. The sample includes 80,000 to 100,000 distinct CDR3 sequences, 13% to 15% of them seen just once. The material sequenced was whole blood. The receptors originated from an adult who was a healthcare worker with PCR-confirmed SARS-CoV-2 infection or an uninfected control (not recorded which). Both conserved end residues are part of each CDR3. A D gene is named only where the DNA matches it firmly. Clone size is given for some rows only: seen once, a few or many times, or a class if the clone is expanded.

cdr3_aa cdr3_nt clone_size j_call v_call d_call
CASSPWLGGPAGELFF TGTGCCAGCAGCCCCTGGCTGGGAGGACCCGCCGGGGAGCTGTTTTTT . TRBJ2-2 TRBV14 .
CSASGGQGLGNQPQHF TGCAGTGCCTCTGGGGGACAGGGGCTGGGCAATCAGCCCCAGCATTTT . TRBJ1-5 TRBV20-1 TRBD1
CASSPDPAYNEQFF TGTGCCAGTAGCCCGGACCCGGCCTACAATGAGCAGTTCTTC . TRBJ2-1 TRBV19 .
CSARDPARDQETQYF TGCAGTGCTAGAGATCCGGCCAGGGACCAAGAGACCCAGTACTTC . TRBJ2-5 TRBV20-1 .
CASNLQRNTEAFF TGTGCCAGCAACCTACAGCGGAACACTGAAGCTTTCTTT . TRBJ1-1 TRBV28 .
CASRFPTGKAFF TGTGCCAGCAGATTCCCAACAGGAAAAGCTTTCTTT . TRBJ1-1 TRBV28 .
CSAREAPGGNTEAFF TGCAGTGCTAGAGAGGCACCCGGAGGGAACACTGAAGCTTTCTTT . TRBJ1-1 TRBV20-1 .
CASRTTGSAGELFF TGTGCCAGCAGGACGACAGGGTCTGCCGGGGAGCTGTTTTTT many TRBJ2-2 TRBV12-3/TRBV12-4 TRBD1
CASSEVARGNTEAFF TGTGCCAGCAGTGAAGTCGCCAGAGGGAACACTGAAGCTTTCTTT . TRBJ1-1 TRBV2 .
CASSSSGGSYNEQFF TGTGCCAGCAGTTCAAGCGGGGGCTCCTACAATGAGCAGTTCTTC few TRBJ2-1 TRBV2 TRBD2
CSASGTANTEAFF TGCAGTGCTAGTGGGACAGCGAACACTGAAGCTTTCTTT many TRBJ1-1 TRBV20-1 TRBD1
CSGISTRRTDTQYF TGCAGTGGTATAAGTACTAGACGGACAGATACGCAGTATTTT . TRBJ2-3 TRBV20-1 .
CSVLLDGSDYEQYF TGCAGCGTGCTGCTGGACGGGAGCGACTACGAGCAGTACTTC few TRBJ2-7 TRBV29-1 .
CASSQAGIAGGWEQFF TGCGCCAGCAGCCAAGCCGGGATAGCGGGGGGTTGGGAGCAGTTCTTC few TRBJ2-1 TRBV4-1 TRBD2
CASSVSSSQPQHF TGTGCCAGCAGCGTATCCTCTTCTCAGCCCCAGCATTTT few TRBJ1-5 TRBV9 .
CASSGASPYNEQFF TGTGCCAGCAGTGGGGCATCTCCCTACAATGAGCAGTTCTTC many TRBJ2-1 TRBV12-3/TRBV12-4 .
CVSSSGQGFHF TGCGTCAGCAGCTCGGGACAGGGGTTTCACTTC once TRBJ2-7 TRBV5-1 TRBD1
CAVGRGYEQYF TGTGCCGTCGGACGGGGCTACGAGCAGTACTTC once TRBJ2-7 TRBV6-5 .
CASSLGGSVAGNTIYF TGTGCCAGCAGCTTAGGAGGGTCAGTCGCTGGAAACACCATATATTTT . TRBJ1-3 TRBV11-2 .
CASSLGAGANVLTF TGCGCCAGCAGCCTGGGGGCTGGGGCCAACGTCCTGACTTTC many TRBJ2-6 TRBV5-1 .
CASRSPPGKQYNEQFF TGTGCCAGCAGATCGCCCCCCGGTAAACAATACAATGAGCAGTTCTTC few TRBJ2-1 TRBV6-5 .
CASSSSPYEQYF TGTGCCAGCAGCTCATCCCCCTACGAGCAGTACTTC few TRBJ2-7 TRBV27 .
CASDTQGTGELFF TGTGCCAGCGATACACAGGGTACCGGGGAGCTGTTTTTT . TRBJ2-2 TRBV7-9 .
CASSLDQSSGNTIYF TGTGCCAGCAGCCTGGACCAGAGCTCTGGAAACACCATATATTTT . TRBJ1-3 TRBV7-9 .
CASSTPPGQPRPYEQYF TGTGCCAGTAGTACTCCCCCGGGACAGCCAAGACCCTACGAGCAGTACTTC many TRBJ2-7 TRBV19 TRBD1
CASSLAQGNTEAFF TGTGCCAGCAGCCTCGCACAAGGCAACACTGAAGCTTTCTTT . TRBJ1-1 TRBV7-8 .
CSVLVWNEQFF TGCAGTGTCCTCGTCTGGAATGAGCAGTTCTTC few TRBJ2-1 TRBV20-1 .
CASSFVTGGRTGELFF TGCGCCAGCAGTTTCGTGACAGGGGGCCGGACCGGGGAGCTGTTTTTT few TRBJ2-2 TRBV10-2 TRBD1